The 9 T cell receptor beta chains given below trace back to one sample, sequenced in a study of radiotherapy plus CTLA-4 blockade in lung cancer. The method was immunoSEQ multiplex PCR; TCRdb's version includes in-frame clones alone and lacks a portion of them. The data hold 70,000 to 90,000 clones, with approximately 80% observed a single time. This specimen was peripheral blood, taken from a patient treated with radiotherapy plus ipilimumab. The origin of the receptors is a human donor with non-small cell lung cancer who had stable disease on radiotherapy plus ipilimumab.

The chain recombines TRBV7-8 with TRBJ2-7; D remains unclear. V lost 2 bases and J lost 7, with 9 bases in between. CDR3 size: 12 residues. The germline gives CDR1 SGHVS, CDR2 FQNEAQ. CDR3 sequence (DNA): TGTGCCAGCAGCTTACCCTCTTGGGAGCAGTACTTC. Translating it yields CASSLPSWEQYF. The full variable domain, its missing parts supplied by reference TRBV7-8 and TRBJ2-7, is GAGVSQSPRYKVAKRGQDVALRCDPISGHVSLFWYQQALGQGPEFLTYFQNEAQLDKSGLPSDRFFAERPEGSVSTLKIQRTQQEDSAVYLCASSLPSWEQYFGPGTRLTVT.

The chain uses TRBV5-8 and TRBJ1-6, with D hard to call. Trimming stripped 4 bases from V and 7 bases from J, with 6 bases between. Germline CDR1 and CDR2: SGHTS and YDEGEE. This CDR3 region has 12 residues. The CDR3, as DNA: TGTGCCAGCAGCCGATTGAATTCACCCCTCCACTTT. Translated: CASSRLNSPLHF.

V is TRBV10-3 and J is TRBJ1-2, with TRBD1 as a possible D gene (5 bases). This CDR3 has 14 residues. Germline lookup yields CDR1 ENHRY and CDR2 SYGVKD. V was cut by 0 bases and J by 7 bases, with 12 bases left in between. Written as DNA, the CDR3 is TGTGCCATCAGTGAGTCGGGGCTTCTGTCTGGCTACACCTTC. Amino acid sequence: CAISESGLLSGYTF.

The V call is TRBV7-8, the J call TRBJ2-3; the D gene is possibly TRBD2 (5 bases). The CDR3 length is 18 residues. CDR1 SGHVS and CDR2 FQNEAQ come from the germline V gene. V lost 3 bases and J lost 0, with 19 bases in between. This chain's CDR3 is CASSFYGLLSTSTDTQYF. DNA for the CDR3: TGTGCCAGCAGCTTTTACGGACTTCTTTCTACTAGCACAGATACGCAGTATTTT.

V is TRBV7-3 and J is TRBJ2-1; weak D call: TRBD2 (5 bases). This CDR3 has 15 residues. Deletions cut 4 bases from V and 2 bases from J, with 12 bases between. Germline V CDR1 and CDR2: SGHTA, FQGTGA. CDR3 sequence: CASSSGGVTYNEQFF. As DNA, the CDR3 is TGTGCCAGCAGCTCAGGAGGAGTTACCTACAATGAGCAGTTCTTC.

A single count supports this clone. The chain joins TRBV15 to TRBJ2-5; D is ambiguous. V was clipped by 5 bases and J by 4 bases, with 8 bases between them. In germline, CDR1 is LNHNV, CDR2 YYDKDF (reference sequence). The CDR3 runs 12 residues. The CDR3 DNA sequence: TGTGCCACCAGCCCTCGAGTAGAGACCCAGTACTTC. Its translation: CATSPRVETQYF.

The CDR3 region is CASSRVPGLGIDEQFF. In nucleotides, the CDR3 is TGTGCCAGTAGTAGGGTCCCGGGACTAGGGATAGATGAGCAGTTCTTC. The chain carries TRBV19 and TRBJ2-1, with 8 bases identical to TRBD2. The germline CDR1 and CDR2 sequences are LNHDA and SQIVND (reference sequence). J lost 8 bases, V lost 4 bases, and 13 bases had no gene match. The CDR3 sequence is 16 residues long.

The genes are TRBV7-9 and TRBJ1-4, with D hard to call. Between the trimmed V and J ends, which lost 5 bases and 2 bases, there was a span of 6 bases. The CDR3 is made up of 13 amino acids. The germline V gene encodes CDR1 SEHNR and CDR2 FQNEAQ (reference sequence). CDR3 DNA sequence: TGTGCCAGCAGCACTACGACTAATGAAAAACTGTTTTTT. Protein: CASSTTTNEKLFF.

V is TRBV28 and J is TRBJ1-5, with 8 positions matching TRBD1. V shed 2 bases, J shed 7 bases, and the junction held 7 bases outside the gene matches. The germline CDR1 and CDR2 sequences are MDHEN and SYDVKM. The CDR3 has 15 amino acids. The CDR3 nucleotides read TGTGCCAGCAGTTTAATCGGACAGGGCGGGCAGCCCCAGCATTTT. Protein sequence: CASSLIGQGGQPQHF. Combining the CDR3 with reference TRBV28 and TRBJ1-5 gives the whole variable domain DVKVTQSSRYLVKRTGEKVFLECVQDMDHENMFWYRQDPGLGLRLIYFSYDVKMKEKGDIPEGYSVSREKKERFSLILESASTNQTSMYLCASSLIGQGGQPQHFGDGTRLSIL.